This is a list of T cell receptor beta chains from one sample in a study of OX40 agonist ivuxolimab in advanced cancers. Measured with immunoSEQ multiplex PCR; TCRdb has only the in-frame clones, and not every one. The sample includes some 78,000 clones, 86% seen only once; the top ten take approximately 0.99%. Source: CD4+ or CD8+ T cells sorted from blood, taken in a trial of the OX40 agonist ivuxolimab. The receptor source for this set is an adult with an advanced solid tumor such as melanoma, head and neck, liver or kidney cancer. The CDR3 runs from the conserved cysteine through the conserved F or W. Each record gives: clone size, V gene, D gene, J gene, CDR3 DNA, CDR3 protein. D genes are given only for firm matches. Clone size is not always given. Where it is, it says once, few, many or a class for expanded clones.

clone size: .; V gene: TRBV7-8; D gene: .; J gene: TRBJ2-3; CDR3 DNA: TGTGCCAGCAGCTTAGGGATGGGAGTTGGCACAGATACGCAGTATTTT; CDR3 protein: CASSLGMGVGTDTQYF
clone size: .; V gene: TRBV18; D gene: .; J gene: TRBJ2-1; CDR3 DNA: TGTGCCAGCTCACCACCATCCCTGGGTGACGCAGGGCAGTTCTTC; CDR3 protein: CASSPPSLGDAGQFF
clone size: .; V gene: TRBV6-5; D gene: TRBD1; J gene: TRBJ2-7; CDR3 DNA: TGTGCCAGCAGTTACTATATTGACAGGGGAGTCCACGAGCAGTACTTC; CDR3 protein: CASSYYIDRGVHEQYF
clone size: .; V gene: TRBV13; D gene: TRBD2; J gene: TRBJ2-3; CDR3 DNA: TGTGCCAGCAGCAGGGCCCTTTATCCCGGGGGGGCAGATACGCAGTATTTT; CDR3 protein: CASSRALYPGGADTQYF
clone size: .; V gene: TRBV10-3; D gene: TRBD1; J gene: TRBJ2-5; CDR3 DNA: TGTGCCATCAGCCCAGGGGGCGCCGGGGAGACCCAGTACTTC; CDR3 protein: CAISPGGAGETQYF
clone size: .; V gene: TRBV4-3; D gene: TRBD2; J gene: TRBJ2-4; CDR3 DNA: TGCGCCAGCAGCCAAGATCGACTAGCGGTAGCCAAAAACATTCAGTACTTC; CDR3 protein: CASSQDRLAVAKNIQYF
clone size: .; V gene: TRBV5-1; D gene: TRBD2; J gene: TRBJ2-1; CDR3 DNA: TGCGCCAGCAGCTTGTTACCTAGCGGGACCAGCTCCTACAATGAGCAGTTCTTC; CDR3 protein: CASSLLPSGTSSYNEQFF
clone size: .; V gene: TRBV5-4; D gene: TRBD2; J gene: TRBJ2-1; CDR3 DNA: TGTGCCAGCAGCTCCACTAGCGGGGCCAACAATGAGCAGTTCTTC; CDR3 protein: CASSSTSGANNEQFF
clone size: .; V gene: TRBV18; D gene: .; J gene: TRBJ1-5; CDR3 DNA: TGTGCCAGCTCACCTACGAGGGATAGCAATCAGCCCCAGCATTTT; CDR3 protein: CASSPTRDSNQPQHF
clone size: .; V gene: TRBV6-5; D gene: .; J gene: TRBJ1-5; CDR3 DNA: TGTGCCAGCAGTTACTCTCGAGACAGGTTTCAGCCCCAGCATTTT; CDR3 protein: CASSYSRDRFQPQHF
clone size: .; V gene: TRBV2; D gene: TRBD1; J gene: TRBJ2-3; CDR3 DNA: TGTGCCAGCGGGCCGGGACAGTGGGCAGATACGCAGTATTTT; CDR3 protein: CASGPGQWADTQYF
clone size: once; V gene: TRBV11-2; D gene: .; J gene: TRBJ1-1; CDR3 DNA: TGTGCCAGCAGCTTCGCAGTGGGTCAAGGCACTGAAGCTTTCTTT; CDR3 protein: CASSFAVGQGTEAFF
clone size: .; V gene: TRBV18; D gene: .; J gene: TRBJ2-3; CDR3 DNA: TGTGCCAGCTCACCACCGAGCACAGATACGCAGTATTTT; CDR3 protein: CASSPPSTDTQYF
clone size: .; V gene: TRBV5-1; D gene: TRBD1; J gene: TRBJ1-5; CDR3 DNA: TGCGCCAGCAGCACGGGGACAGGAGAGCCCCAGCATTTT; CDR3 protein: CASSTGTGEPQHF
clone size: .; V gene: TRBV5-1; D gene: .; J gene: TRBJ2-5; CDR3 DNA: TGCGCCAGCAGCTTTGCGGAGACCCAGTACTTC; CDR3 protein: CASSFAETQYF
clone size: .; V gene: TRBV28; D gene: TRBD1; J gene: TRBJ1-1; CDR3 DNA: TGTGCCAGCCTAACGGAAGGACAGGGATGGGACACTGAAGCTTTCTTT; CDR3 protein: CASLTEGQGWDTEAFF
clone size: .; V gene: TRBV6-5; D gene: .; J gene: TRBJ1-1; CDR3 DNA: TGTGCCAGCAGTTCGAACAGGTTCACTGAAGCTTTCTTT; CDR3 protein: CASSSNRFTEAFF
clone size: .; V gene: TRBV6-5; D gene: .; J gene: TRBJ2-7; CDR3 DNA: TGTGCCAGCAGGGCAGGGAATTCCTACGAGCAGTACTTC; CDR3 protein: CASRAGNSYEQYF
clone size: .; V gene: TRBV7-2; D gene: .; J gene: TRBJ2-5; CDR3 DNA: TGTGCCAGCAGCCCGGACTCATCGTACCAAGAGACCCAGTACTTC; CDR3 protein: CASSPDSSYQETQYF
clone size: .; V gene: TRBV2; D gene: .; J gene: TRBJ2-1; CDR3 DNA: TGTGCCAGCAACCCCATAGTTCTTAGCGATGAGCAGTTCTTC; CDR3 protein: CASNPIVLSDEQFF
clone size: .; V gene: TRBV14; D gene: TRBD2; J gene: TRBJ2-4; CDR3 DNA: TGTGCCAGCAGCCAACGGACTAGCGGGGGATCTGGGGTTTTAGCCAAAAACATTCAGTACTTC; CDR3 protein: CASSQRTSGGSGVLAKNIQYF
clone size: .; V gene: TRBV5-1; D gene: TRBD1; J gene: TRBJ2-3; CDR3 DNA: TGCGCCAGCAGCTCGACAGGGGTCAGCACAGATACGCAGTATTTT; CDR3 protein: CASSSTGVSTDTQYF
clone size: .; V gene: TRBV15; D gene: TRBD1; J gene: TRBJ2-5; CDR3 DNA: TGTGCCACCAGCAGACTGGGACAGGGAAAAGGAGAGACCCAGTACTTC; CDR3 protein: CATSRLGQGKGETQYF
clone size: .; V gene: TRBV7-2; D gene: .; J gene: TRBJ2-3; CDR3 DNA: TGTGCCAGCAGCCTGCGGACCCCGAGCACAGATACGCAGTATTTT; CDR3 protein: CASSLRTPSTDTQYF
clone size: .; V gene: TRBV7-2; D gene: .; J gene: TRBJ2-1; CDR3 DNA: TGTGCCAGCAGCTTAAGGGAGGTAAACAACAATGAGCAGTTCTTC; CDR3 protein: CASSLREVNNNEQFF
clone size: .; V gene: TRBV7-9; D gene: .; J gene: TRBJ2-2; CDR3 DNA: TGTGCCAGCAGCTTGGAGGCGGGACAAAAGACCGGGGAGCTGTTTTTT; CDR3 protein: CASSLEAGQKTGELFF
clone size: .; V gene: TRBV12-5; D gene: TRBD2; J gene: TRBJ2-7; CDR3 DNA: TGTGCTAGTGGTTTGGTAATCTCGGGACTAGCGGCGTCTCCCGCCTACGAGCAGTACTTC; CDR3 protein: CASGLVISGLAASPAYEQYF
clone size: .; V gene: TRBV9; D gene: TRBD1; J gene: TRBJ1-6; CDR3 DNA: TGTGCCAGCAGCCTGACAGGGGGTGGTTCACCCCTCCACTTT; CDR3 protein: CASSLTGGGSPLHF
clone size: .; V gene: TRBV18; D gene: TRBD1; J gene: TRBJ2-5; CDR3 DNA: TGTGCCAGCTCACCACCGGAGAACAGGGGAGAGACCCAGTACTTC; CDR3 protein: CASSPPENRGETQYF
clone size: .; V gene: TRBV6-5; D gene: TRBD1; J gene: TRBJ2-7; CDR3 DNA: TGTGCCAGCAGGGGGGACAGGGCCGCCTACGAGCAGTACTTC; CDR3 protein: CASRGDRAAYEQYF
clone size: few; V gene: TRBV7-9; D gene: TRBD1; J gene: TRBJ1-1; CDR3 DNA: TGTGCCAGCAGCGCCGCACAGGGGGCGGAAACTGAAGCTTTCTTT; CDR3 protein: CASSAAQGAETEAFF
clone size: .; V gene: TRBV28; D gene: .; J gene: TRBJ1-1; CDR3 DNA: TGTGCCAGCAGACGCGCCGGAAGGGGAGAAACTGAAGCTTTCTTT; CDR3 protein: CASRRAGRGETEAFF
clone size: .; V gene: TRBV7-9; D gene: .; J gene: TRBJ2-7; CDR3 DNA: TGTGCCAGCAGCTTAGGGACACTCTCCGAGCAGTACTTC; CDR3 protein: CASSLGTLSEQYF
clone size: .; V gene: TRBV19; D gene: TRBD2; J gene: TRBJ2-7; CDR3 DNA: TGTGCCAGTAGTATGTTACTAGCGGGAGACGAGCAGTACTTC; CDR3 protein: CASSMLLAGDEQYF
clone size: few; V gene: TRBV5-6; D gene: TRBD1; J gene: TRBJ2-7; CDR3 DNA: TGTGCCAGCAGCTTTATCGCAACAGGGGGCTACGAGCAGTACTTC; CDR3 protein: CASSFIATGGYEQYF
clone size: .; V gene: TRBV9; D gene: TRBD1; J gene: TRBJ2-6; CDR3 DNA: TGTGCCAGCAGCGTAGTGGACAGGAGCTCTGGGGCCAACGTCCTGACTTTC; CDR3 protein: CASSVVDRSSGANVLTF